This TCR beta chain emerged from a study of blood T cell repertoires in COVID-19. Participants spanned ages about 18 to 100 years and resided in about two dozen US areas. In assigning cohorts, the study relied on participant-reported clinical history. Exposed volunteers were people who met a COVID-19 case within 2 weeks before study entry. Authors' methods: Scientists estimated how many nucleated cells there were by amplifying reference gene primers. Repertoires were generated with immunoSEQ multiplex PCR, while TCRdb's copy carries only in-frame clones and drops some. D and trimming come from the DNA, and the V and J calls and clone size come from that table. The profile shows 140,000 or so clones, 84% of them singletons. Germline-derived CDR1 and CDR2 are SEHNR and FQNEAQ (reference sequence). V dropped 5 bases and J dropped 7 bases, with 18 bases sitting between them. The CDR3 spans 16 residues.

The TCR was taken from a woman between 18 and 29 years old who had been exposed to COVID-19. Sequencing was performed on PBMCs or T cells enriched from blood (not recorded which). The chain is built from TRBV7-9 and TRBJ1-6; TRBD1 is a possible D gene (5 bases). DNA of the CDR3: TGTGCCAGCAGCCGACTATCGGGGGGAAGCAATTCACCCCTCCACTTT. Protein sequence: CASSRLSGGSNSPLHF. Drawing the rest from reference TRBV7-9 and TRBJ1-6, the complete variable domain is DTGVSQNPRHKITKRGQNVTFRCDPISEHNRLYWYRQTLGQGPEFLTYFQNEAQLEKSRLLSDRFSAERPKGSFSTLEIQRTEQGDSAMYLCASSRLSGGSNSPLHFGNGTRLTVT.